This TCR beta chain was found in a study of graft-versus-host responses after intestinal transplantation. Study context: In this cohort, recipients had multivisceral, liver-intestinal, or isolated intestinal transplants. Tacrolimus plus steroids were given to all recipients for about three years, preceded by anti-thymocyte globulin induction. Overall study results and limits: There were GvH clones found in recipient marrow, and some of them appeared first in ileum or blood. Researchers found peak circulating GvH clone levels linked to early post-transplant HvG declines.

A word on this clone: What it binds is not known.

The germline V gene encodes CDR1 WSHSY and CDR2 SAAADI. V shed 8 bases and J shed 2 bases, with 6 bases lying between them. The CDR3 has 11 residues. Profiling relied on immunoSEQ multiplex PCR, and the TCRdb table lists in-frame clones only, not all of them. Among fewer than 120,000 clones listed, just under 95% were seen once. The clonotype originates from a human donor who received an intestinal transplant. This chain connects TRBV10-2 to TRBJ1-1, with D unresolved. Here the sequenced sample was unstimulated CD8+ T cells sorted from spleen or lymph node cells, taken before intestinal transplant. CDR3 in amino acids: CASLENTEAFF. DNA for the CDR3: TGCGCCAGCCTTGAAAACACTGAAGCTTTCTTT.